This T cell receptor (beta chain) was captured in a study of T cells in Graves' hyperthyroidism and ophthalmopathy. Whole-study results and caveats: Ophthalmopathy got predicted by the model a median approximately six months before its onset. Peripheral blood also featured most of the thyroid clonotypes expanded above 0.001.

The CDR3 length is 16 residues. Between the trimmed V and J ends, which lost 6 bases and 0 bases, there was a span of 15 bases. Per the germline V gene, CDR1 is SNHLY and CDR2 is FYNNEI. This clonotype was seen many times. Its target is not known. RNA transcripts gave rise to amplified TCR beta CDR3 regions. Carried out on the TCR CDR3, a first-round RT-PCR used the HTBI primer set. TCRdb re-called the multiplex PCR reads with MiXCR, one entry per CDR3 protein. The sample carries hundreds of thousands of distinct CDR3 sequences, 16% recorded once. The study based diagnoses on clinical symptoms, serum thyroxine and TRAb, thyroid ultrasound and orbital computed tomography.

This receptor was taken from a woman between 40 and 50 years old with Graves' ophthalmopathy. The specimen sequenced was blood. The chain joins TRBV2 to TRBJ2-1, with D possibly TRBD2 on 5 matching bases. In DNA, the CDR3 is TGTGCCAGCAGGGGAGCCGGAACCGTCTCCTACAATGAGCAGTTCTTC. Translated: CASRGAGTVSYNEQFF.